Listed below are T cell receptor beta chains from one sample, sequenced in a study of T-cell reconstitution after alpha-beta-depleted transplantation in children. TCRdb processed the PCR reads anew with MiXCR; each CDR3 protein has one entry. The sample includes 440,000 or so distinct CDR3 sequences, about 45% of them seen just once. This sample comprised PBMCs, obtained before TCRalphabeta/CD19-depleted stem cell transplant. Source of these receptors: a girl under 10 years old with aplastic anemia, due to receive a stem cell transplant. CDR3s include the opening cysteine and the closing phenylalanine or tryptophan. The order of the fields is J gene, D gene, V gene, clone size, CDR3 protein, CDR3 DNA. D genes are given only for firm matches. Rows may omit the clone size; those that give it use once, few, many or a size class.

TRBJ2-7,TRBD2,TRBV28,-,CASSLGGPSGVYEQYF,TGTGCCAGCAGTTTAGGAGGGCCCAGCGGGGTCTACGAGCAGTACTTC
TRBJ1-5,-,TRBV7-2,many,CASRGANQPQHF,TGTGCCAGCAGAGGGGCCAATCAGCCCCAGCATTTT
TRBJ2-1,-,TRBV15,-,CATSSDERISYNEQFF,TGTGCCACCAGCAGCGACGAGCGGATCTCCTACAATGAGCAGTTTTTC
TRBJ2-5,-,TRBV20-1,-,CSARWGQETQYF,TGCAGTGCTAGATGGGGTCAAGAGACCCAGTACTTC
TRBJ1-5,-,TRBV6-5,few,CASSYSAASQPQHF,TGTGCCAGCAGTTACTCGGCAGCCTCACAGCCCCAGCATTTT
TRBJ1-5,-,TRBV20-1,-,CSARGSGPQHF,TGCAGTGCTAGAGGTTCCGGGCCCCAGCATTTT
TRBJ2-7,TRBD2,TRBV18,-,CASSPPGWLAGGNEQYF,TGTGCCAGCTCACCACCTGGTTGGCTAGCGGGAGGAAACGAGCAGTACTTC
TRBJ2-3,-,TRBV7-3,-,CASSLRQAPTDTQYF,TGTGCCAGCAGCTTACGACAGGCCCCCACAGATACGCAGTATTTT
TRBJ2-1,-,TRBV20-1,-,CSARELVNEQFF,TGCAGTGCTAGAGAACTAGTCAATGAGCAGTTCTTC
TRBJ2-2,-,TRBV30,few,CAWKGKGGGELFF,TGTGCCTGGAAGGGGAAGGGAGGCGGGGAGCTGTTTTTT
TRBJ2-3,-,TRBV18,-,CASSPIGGDTQYF,TGTGCCAGCTCACCAATCGGAGGAGATACGCAGTATTTT
TRBJ2-7,-,TRBV7-9,-,CASNSQGPYEQYF,TGTGCCAGCAACTCCCAGGGTCCCTACGAGCAGTACTTC
TRBJ2-1,-,TRBV7-2,many,CASSPTYNEQFF,TGTGCCAGCAGTCCGACCTACAATGAGCAGTTCTTC
TRBJ1-2,TRBD1,TRBV20-1,-,CSARTLLRGQNYGYTF,TGCAGTGCTAGGACCCTTCTCAGGGGGCAAAACTATGGCTACACCTTC
TRBJ2-7,TRBD1,TRBV20-1,few,CSASSDRDYEQYF,TGCAGTGCTAGTTCGGACAGGGACTACGAGCAGTACTTC
TRBJ2-1,-,TRBV20-1,-,CSASTYAYNEQFF,TGCAGTGCTAGCACCTATGCATACAATGAGCAGTTCTTC
TRBJ2-7,-,TRBV7-2,many,CASTIPNRAYEQYF,TGTGCCAGCACCATCCCGAATAGAGCCTACGAGCAGTACTTC
TRBJ2-3,-,TRBV20-1,few,CSARTGDRTDTQYF,TGCAGTGCTCGTACCGGGGATCGCACAGATACGCAGTATTTT
TRBJ1-1,-,TRBV4-3,-,CASSQRQGQPEAFF,TGCGCCAGCAGCCAAAGGCAGGGACAACCTGAAGCTTTCTTT
TRBJ2-1,-,TRBV19,-,CASSIGLVFGYEQFF,TGTGCCAGTAGTATCGGGCTGGTTTTTGGGTACGAGCAGTTCTTC
TRBJ1-5,-,TRBV7-9,-,CASSLDLSDQPQHF,TGTGCCAGCAGCTTAGACCTATCCGATCAGCCCCAGCATTTT
TRBJ2-3,-,TRBV29-1,once,CSVELRRSTGEGADTQYF,TGCAGCGTTGAACTCCGGAGGTCTACGGGAGAGGGCGCAGATACGCAGTATTTT
TRBJ2-2,TRBD1,TRBV5-1,few,CASSLRDRGTGELFF,TGCGCCAGCAGCTTGCGGGACAGAGGCACCGGGGAGCTGTTTTTT
TRBJ2-3,TRBD2,TRBV10-3,-,CAISADGGLAGGTDTQYF,TGTGCCATCAGTGCCGATGGGGGGCTAGCGGGGGGCACAGATACGCAGTATTTT
TRBJ1-2,-,TRBV10-3,-,CAISESVQGSYYTF,TGTGCCATCAGTGAGTCGGTACAGGGATCGTACTACACCTTC
TRBJ2-5,TRBD1,TRBV7-9,-,CASSLVQGEETQYF,TGTGCCAGCAGCTTAGTACAGGGGGAAGAGACCCAGTACTTC
TRBJ2-5,TRBD1,TRBV18,-,CASSLRTGQETQYF,TGTGCCAGCTCACTGCGGACAGGTCAAGAGACCCAGTACTTC